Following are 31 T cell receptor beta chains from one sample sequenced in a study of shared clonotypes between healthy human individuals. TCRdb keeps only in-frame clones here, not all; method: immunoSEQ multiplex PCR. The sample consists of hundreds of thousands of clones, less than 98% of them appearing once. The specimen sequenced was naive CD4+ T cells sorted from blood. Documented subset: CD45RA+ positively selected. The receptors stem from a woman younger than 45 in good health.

The CDR3, as DNA: TGTGCCAGCAGTGAAGGGGGACAGTTGAGGACTGAAGCTTTCTTT. Protein: CASSEGGQLRTEAFF. The chain has TRBV2 and TRBJ1-1; 7 bases agree with TRBD1. J was trimmed by 5 bases and V by 1 base; bases with no gene match: 7. The germline gives CDR1 SNHLY, CDR2 FYNNEI. This CDR3 comprises 15 residues.

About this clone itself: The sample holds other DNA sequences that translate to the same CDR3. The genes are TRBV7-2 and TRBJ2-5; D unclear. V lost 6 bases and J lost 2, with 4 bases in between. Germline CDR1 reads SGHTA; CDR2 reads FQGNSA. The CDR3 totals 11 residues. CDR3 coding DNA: TGTGCCAGCAGTCCGCAAGAGACCCAGTACTTC. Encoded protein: CASSPQETQYF.

CDR3 sequence (DNA): TGTGCCAGCAGCCAAGATCTGGCCAGAGGAAACACCATATATTTT. Translation: CASSQDLARGNTIYF. The V call is TRBV14, the J call TRBJ1-3; no clear D. V was clipped by 0 bases and J by 4 bases, with 10 bases between them. This CDR3 has 15 residues. Germline V lookup: CDR1 SGHDN, CDR2 FVKESK.

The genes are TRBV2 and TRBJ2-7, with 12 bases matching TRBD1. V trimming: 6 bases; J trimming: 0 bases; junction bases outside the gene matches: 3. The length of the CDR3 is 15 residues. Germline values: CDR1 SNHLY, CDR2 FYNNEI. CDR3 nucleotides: TGTGCCAGCAGAATGGGACAGGGGGCCTCCTACGAGCAGTACTTC. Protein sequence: CASRMGQGASYEQYF.

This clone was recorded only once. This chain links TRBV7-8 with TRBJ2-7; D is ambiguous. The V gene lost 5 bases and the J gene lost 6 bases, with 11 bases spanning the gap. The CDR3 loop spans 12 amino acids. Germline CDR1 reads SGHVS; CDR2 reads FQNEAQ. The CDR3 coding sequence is TGTGCCAGCAGCCCAGGAGTAGTCGAGCAGTACTTC. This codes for CASSPGVVEQYF.

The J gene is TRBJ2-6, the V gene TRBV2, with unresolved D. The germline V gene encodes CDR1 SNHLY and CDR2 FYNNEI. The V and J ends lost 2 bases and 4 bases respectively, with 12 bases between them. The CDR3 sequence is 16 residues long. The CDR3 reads CASSERPAAGANVLTF. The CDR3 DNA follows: TGTGCCAGCAGTGAAAGACCGGCTGCGGGGGCCAACGTCCTGACTTTC.

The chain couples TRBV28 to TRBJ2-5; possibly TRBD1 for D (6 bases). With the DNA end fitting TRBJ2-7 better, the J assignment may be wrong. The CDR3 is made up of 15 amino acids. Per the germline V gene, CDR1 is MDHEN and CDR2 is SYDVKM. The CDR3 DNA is TGTGCCAGCAGTTTATATTCAGGTACAGGGTACGAGCAGTACTTC. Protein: CASSLYSGTGYEQYF.

CDR3 residues: CASSQSTDEQYF. CDR3 nucleotides: TGTGCCAGCAGTCAGTCAACGGACGAGCAGTACTTC. The chain combines TRBV6-5 with TRBJ2-7; D remains ambiguous. The V and J ends lost 5 bases and 5 bases respectively, with 10 bases between them. CDR1 is MNHEY, CDR2 SVGAGI, per germline. This CDR3 region has 12 residues.

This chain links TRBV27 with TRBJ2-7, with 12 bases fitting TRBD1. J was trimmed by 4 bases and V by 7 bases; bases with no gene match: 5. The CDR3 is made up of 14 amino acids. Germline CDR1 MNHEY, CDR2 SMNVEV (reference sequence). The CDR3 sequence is CASKRDRGRYEQYF. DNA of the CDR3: TGTGCCAGCAAAAGGGACAGGGGGCGTTACGAGCAGTACTTC.

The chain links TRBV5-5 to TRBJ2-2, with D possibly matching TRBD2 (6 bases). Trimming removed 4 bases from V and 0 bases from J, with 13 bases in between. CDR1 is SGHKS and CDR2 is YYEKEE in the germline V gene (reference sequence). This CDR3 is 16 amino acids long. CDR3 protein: CASSHAAGTNTGELFF. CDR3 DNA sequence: TGTGCCAGCAGCCATGCCGCGGGGACGAACACCGGGGAGCTGTTTTTT.

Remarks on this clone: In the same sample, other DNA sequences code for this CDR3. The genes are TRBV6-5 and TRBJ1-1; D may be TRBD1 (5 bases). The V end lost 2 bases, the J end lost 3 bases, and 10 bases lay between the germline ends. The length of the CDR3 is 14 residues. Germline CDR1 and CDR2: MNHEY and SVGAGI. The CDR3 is CASSYLGGDTEAFF. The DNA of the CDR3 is TGTGCCAGCAGTTACCTCGGGGGGGACACTGAAGCTTTCTTT.

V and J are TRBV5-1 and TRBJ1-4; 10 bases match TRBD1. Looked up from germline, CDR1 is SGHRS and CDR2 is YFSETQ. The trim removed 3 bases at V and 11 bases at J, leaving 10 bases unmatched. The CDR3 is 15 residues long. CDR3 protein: CASSYGQGVMRKLFF. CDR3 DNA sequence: TGCGCCAGCAGCTATGGACAGGGGGTAATGAGGAAACTGTTTTTT.

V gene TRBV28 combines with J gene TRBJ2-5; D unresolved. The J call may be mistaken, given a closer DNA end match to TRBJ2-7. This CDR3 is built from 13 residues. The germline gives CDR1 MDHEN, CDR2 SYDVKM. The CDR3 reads CASSPYYSYEQYF. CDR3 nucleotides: TGTGCCAGCAGTCCCTACTACAGCTACGAGCAGTACTTC.

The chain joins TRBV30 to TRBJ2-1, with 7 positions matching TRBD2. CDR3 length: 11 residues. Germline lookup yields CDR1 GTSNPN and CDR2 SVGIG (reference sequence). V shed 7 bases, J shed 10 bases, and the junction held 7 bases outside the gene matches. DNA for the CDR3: TGTGCCTCGGGAGGAGGGGTCGAGCAGTTCTTC. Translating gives CASGGGVEQFF.

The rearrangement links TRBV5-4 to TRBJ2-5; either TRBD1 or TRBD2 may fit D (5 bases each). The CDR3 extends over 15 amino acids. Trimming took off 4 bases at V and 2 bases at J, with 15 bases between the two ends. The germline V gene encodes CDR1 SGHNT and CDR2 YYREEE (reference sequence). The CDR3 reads CASSPKGSSQETQYF. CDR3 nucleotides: TGTGCCAGCAGCCCCAAGGGGAGCTCACAAGAGACCCAGTACTTC.

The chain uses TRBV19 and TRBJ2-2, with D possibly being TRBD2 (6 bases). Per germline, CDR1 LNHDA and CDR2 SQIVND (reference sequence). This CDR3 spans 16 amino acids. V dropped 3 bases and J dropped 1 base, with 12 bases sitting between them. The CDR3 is CASSMRLAVNTGELFF. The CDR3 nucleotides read TGTGCCAGTAGTATGAGGTTAGCGGTGAACACCGGGGAGCTGTTTTTT.

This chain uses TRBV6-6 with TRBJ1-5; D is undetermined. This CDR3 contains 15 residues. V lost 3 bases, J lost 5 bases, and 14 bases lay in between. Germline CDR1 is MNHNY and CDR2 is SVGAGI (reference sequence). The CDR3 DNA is TGTGCCAGCAGTTATGCTCACTCAAGGGATCAGCCCCAGCATTTT. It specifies CASSYAHSRDQPQHF.

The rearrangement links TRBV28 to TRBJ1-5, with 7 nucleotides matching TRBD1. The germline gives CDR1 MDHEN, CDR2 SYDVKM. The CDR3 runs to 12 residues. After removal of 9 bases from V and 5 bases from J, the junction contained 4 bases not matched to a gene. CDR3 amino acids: CASAGGDQPQHF. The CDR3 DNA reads TGTGCCAGTGCAGGGGGTGATCAGCCCCAGCATTTT.

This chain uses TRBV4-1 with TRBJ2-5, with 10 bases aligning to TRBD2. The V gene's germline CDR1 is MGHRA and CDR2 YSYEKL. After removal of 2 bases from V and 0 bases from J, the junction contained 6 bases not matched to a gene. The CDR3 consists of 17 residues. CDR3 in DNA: TGCGCCAGCAGCCAACCTCCTAGCGGGAGACACCAAGAGACCCAGTACTTC. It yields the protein CASSQPPSGRHQETQYF.

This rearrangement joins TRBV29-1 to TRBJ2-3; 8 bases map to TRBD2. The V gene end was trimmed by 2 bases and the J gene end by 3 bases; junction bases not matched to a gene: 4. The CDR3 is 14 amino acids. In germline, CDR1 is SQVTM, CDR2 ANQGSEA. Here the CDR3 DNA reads TGCAGCGTTGAAACAGCGGGAGTGACAGATACGCAGTATTTT. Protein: CSVETAGVTDTQYF.

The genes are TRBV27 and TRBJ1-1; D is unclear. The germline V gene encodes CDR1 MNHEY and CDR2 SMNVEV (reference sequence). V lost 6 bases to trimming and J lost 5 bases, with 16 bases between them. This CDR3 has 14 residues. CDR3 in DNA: TGTGCCAGCAGGACTTCGGAGGGTTTTACTGAAGCTTTCTTT. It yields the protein CASRTSEGFTEAFF.

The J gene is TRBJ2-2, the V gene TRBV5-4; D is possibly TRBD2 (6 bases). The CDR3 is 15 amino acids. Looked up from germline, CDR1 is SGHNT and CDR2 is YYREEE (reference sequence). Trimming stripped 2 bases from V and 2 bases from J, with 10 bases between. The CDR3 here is CASSFYGRNTGELFF. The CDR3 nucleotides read TGTGCCAGCAGCTTTTACGGGAGAAACACCGGGGAGCTGTTTTTT.

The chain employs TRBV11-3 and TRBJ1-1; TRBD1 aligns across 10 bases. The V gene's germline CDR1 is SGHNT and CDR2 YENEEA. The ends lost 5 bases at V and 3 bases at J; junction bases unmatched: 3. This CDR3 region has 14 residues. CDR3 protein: CASSGTGEDTEAFF. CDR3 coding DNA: TGTGCCAGCAGCGGGACAGGGGAGGACACTGAAGCTTTCTTT.

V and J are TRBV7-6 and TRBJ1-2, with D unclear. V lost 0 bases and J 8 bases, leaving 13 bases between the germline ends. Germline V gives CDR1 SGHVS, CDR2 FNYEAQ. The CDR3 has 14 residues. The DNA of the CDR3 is TGTGCCAGCAGCTTAGCACAAGGGTTCGAGGGCTACACCTTC. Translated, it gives CASSLAQGFEGYTF.

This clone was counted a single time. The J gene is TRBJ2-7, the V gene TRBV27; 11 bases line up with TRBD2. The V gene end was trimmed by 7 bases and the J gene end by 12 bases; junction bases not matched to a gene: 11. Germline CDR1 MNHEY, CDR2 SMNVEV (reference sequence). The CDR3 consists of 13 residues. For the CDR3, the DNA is TGTGCCAGCACCCGTGTGGGACTAGCGGTATTGTACTTC. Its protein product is CASTRVGLAVLYF.

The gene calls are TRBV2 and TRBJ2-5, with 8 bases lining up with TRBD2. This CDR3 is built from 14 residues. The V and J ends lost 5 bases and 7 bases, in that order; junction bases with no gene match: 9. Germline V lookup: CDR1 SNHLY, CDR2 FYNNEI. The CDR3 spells CASSPRGLGVTQYF. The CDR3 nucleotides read TGTGCCAGCAGTCCTAGGGGACTAGGAGTGACCCAGTACTTC.

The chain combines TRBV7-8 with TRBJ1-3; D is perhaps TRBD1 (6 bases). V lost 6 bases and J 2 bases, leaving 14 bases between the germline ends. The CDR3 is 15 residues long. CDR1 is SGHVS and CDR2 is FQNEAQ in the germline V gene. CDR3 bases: TGTGCCAGCAGGCCAGCAACAGGGACTGGAAACACCATATATTTT. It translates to CASRPATGTGNTIYF.

Here the CDR3 DNA reads TGCGCCAGCAGCTTGGGGGCGGAATTAGGGGTTTTGGCATGGGACACTGAAGCTTTCTTT. It is translated as CASSLGAELGVLAWDTEAFF. The chain employs TRBV5-1 and TRBJ1-1, with D maybe TRBD1 (5 bases). Trimming shortened V by 0 bases and J by 3 bases, and 27 bases separated the two germline ends. The CDR3 spans 20 residues. Germline CDR1 and CDR2: SGHRS and YFSETQ.

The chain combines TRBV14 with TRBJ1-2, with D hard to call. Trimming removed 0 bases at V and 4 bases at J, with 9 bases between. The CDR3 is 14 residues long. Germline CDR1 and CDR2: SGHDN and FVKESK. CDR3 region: CASSQDSAFYGYTF. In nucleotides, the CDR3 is TGTGCCAGCAGCCAAGATTCGGCCTTCTATGGCTACACCTTC.

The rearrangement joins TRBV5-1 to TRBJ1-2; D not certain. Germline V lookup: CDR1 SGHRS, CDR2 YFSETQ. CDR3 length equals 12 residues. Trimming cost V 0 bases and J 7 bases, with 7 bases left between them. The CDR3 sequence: CASSLGGFGYTF. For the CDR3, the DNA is TGCGCCAGCAGCTTGGGTGGGTTTGGCTACACCTTC.

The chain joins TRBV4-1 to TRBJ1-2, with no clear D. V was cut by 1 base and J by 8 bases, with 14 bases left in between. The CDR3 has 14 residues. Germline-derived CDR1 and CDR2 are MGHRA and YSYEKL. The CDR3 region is CASSQAGSLGGYTF. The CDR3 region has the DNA TGCGCCAGCAGCCAAGCAGGAAGTCTGGGGGGCTACACCTTC.